This T cell receptor beta chain is drawn from a study of blood T cells in healthy people across ages. It was with a sample-barcoded 5' primer and a J-beta primer mix that a second PCR of roughly 7 to 12 cycles was run. TCRdb processed the 5' RACE reads anew with MiXCR; each CDR3 protein has one entry. Of approximately 960,000 distinct CDR3 sequences in the sample, just under 30% were seen once. The CDR3 runs to 14 residues. From germline, CDR1 is KGHDR and CDR2 SFDVKD. There are a few counts of this clonotype. One base away lies a much larger clone, so this may be a sequencing read error. The same sample was also used in a study of T cells of mothers and their children. Per that paper: Relative to unrelated pairs, biologically related mother-child dyads exhibited marginally greater, non-significant overlap.

The chain recombines TRBV24-1 with TRBJ2-5; D may be TRBD2 (5 bases). Matching the DNA end better, TRBJ2-7 makes the J call doubtful. This receptor was identified in a woman in her forties in good health. Sequenced sample: blood. The CDR3 nucleotides are TGTGCCACCAGGGATGGAGGAGCCGGTTACGAGCAGTACTTC. Protein product: CATRDGGAGYEQYF.